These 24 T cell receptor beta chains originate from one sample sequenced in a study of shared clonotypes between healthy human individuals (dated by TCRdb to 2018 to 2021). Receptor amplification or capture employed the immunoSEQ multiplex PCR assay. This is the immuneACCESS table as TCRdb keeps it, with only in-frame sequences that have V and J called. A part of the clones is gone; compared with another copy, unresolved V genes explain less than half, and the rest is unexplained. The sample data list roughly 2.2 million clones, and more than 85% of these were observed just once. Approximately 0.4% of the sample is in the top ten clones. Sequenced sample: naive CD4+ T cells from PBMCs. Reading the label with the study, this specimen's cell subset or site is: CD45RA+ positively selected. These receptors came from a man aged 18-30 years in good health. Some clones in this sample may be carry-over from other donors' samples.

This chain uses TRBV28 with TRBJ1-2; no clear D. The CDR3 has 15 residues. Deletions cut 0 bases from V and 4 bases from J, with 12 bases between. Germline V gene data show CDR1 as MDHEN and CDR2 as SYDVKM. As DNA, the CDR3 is TGTGCCAGCAGTTTATGGGCCCCGGCGGGCTATGGCTACACCTTC. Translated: CASSLWAPAGYGYTF.

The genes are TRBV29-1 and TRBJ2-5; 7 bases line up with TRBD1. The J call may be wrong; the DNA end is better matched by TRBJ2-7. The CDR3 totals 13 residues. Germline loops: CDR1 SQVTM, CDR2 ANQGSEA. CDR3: CSVRTGAAYEQYF. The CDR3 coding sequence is TGCAGCGTCCGAACAGGGGCGGCCTACGAGCAGTACTTC.

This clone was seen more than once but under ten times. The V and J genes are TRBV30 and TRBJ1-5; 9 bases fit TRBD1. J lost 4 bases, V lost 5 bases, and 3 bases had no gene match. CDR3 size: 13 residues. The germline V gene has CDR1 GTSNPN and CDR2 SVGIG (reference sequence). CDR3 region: CAWDRGENQPQHF. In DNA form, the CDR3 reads TGTGCCTGGGACAGGGGGGAAAATCAGCCCCAGCATTTT.

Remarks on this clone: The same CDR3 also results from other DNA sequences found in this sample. The CDR3, as DNA: TGTGCCAGCTCACCTACTGGGGCCAACGTCCTGACTTTC. It is translated as CASSPTGANVLTF. The genes are TRBV18 and TRBJ2-6; no reliable D call. CDR1 and CDR2 from the germline V gene are KGHSH and LQKENI. CDR3 length: 13 amino acids. Trimming pared 3 bases from V and 2 bases from J, leaving 2 bases between. The entire variable domain, with the rest obtained from reference TRBV18 and TRBJ2-6, is as follows: NAGVMQNPRHLVRRRGQEARLRCSPMKGHSHVYWYRQLPEEGLKFMVYLQKENIIDESGMPKERFSAEFPKEGPSILRIQQVVRGDSAAYFCASSPTGANVLTFGAGSRLTVL.

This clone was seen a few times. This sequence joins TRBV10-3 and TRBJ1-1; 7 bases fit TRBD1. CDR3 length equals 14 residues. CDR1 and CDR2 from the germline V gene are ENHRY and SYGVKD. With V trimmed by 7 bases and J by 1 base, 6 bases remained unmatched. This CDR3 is CAITQTGKNTEAFF. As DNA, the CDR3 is TGTGCCATCACCCAGACAGGGAAGAACACTGAAGCTTTCTTT.

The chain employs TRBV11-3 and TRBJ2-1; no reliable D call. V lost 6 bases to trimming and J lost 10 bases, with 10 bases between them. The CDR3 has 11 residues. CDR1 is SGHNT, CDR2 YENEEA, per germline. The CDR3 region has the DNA TGTGCCAGCAGAGGGTCCGGGGAGCAGTTCTTC. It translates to CASRGSGEQFF.

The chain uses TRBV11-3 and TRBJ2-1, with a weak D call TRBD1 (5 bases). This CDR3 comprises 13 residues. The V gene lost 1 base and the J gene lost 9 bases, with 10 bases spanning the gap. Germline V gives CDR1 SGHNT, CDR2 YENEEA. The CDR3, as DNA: TGTGCCAGCAGCTTAGGGGGCGGAACTGAGCAGTTCTTC. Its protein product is CASSLGGGTEQFF.

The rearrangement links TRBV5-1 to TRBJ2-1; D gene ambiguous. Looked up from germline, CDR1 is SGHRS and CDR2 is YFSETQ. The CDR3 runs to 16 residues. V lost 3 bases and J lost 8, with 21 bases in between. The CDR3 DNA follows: TGCGCCAGCAGCTACCTTAACATGGGCTCCTCGGATGAGCAGTTCTTC. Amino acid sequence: CASSYLNMGSSDEQFF.

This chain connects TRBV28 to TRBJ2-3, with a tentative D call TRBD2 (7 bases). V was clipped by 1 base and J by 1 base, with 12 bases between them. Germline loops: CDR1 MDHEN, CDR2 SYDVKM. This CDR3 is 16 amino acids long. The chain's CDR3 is CASSLSGGRGTDTQYF. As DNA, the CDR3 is TGTGCCAGCAGTTTATCGGGGGGCAGGGGCACAGATACGCAGTATTTT.

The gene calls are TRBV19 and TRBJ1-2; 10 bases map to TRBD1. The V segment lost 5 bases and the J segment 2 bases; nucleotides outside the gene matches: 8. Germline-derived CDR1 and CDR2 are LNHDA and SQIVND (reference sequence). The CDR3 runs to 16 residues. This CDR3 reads CASSVPWTGGNYGYTF. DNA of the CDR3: TGTGCCAGTAGTGTACCATGGACAGGGGGGAACTATGGCTACACCTTC.

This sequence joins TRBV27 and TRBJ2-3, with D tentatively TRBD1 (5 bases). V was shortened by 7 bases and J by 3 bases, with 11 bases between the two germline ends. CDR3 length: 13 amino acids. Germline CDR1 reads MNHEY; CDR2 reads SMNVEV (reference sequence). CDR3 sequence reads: CASKIPGTDTQYF. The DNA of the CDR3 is TGTGCCAGCAAGATCCCAGGGACAGATACGCAGTATTTT.

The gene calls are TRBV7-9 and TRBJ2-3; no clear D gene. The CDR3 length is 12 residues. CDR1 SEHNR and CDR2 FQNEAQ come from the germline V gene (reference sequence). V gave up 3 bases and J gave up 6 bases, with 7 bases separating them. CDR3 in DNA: TGTGCCAGCAGCTTCGGTTGGGATACGCAGTATTTT. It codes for CASSFGWDTQYF.

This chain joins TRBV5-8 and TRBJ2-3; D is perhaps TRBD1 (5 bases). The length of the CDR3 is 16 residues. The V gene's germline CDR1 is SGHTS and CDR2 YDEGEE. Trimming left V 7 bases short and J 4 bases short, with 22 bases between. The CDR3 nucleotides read TGTGCCAGCGACCCTCATATGGGGCTGCTGGCAGATACGCAGTATTTT. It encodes CASDPHMGLLADTQYF. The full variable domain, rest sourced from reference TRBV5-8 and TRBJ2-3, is EAGVTQSPTHLIKTRGQQATLRCSPISGHTSVYWYQQALGLGLQFLLWYDEGEERNRGNFPPRFSGRQFPNYSSELNVNALELEDSALYLCASDPHMGLLADTQYFGPGTRLTVL.

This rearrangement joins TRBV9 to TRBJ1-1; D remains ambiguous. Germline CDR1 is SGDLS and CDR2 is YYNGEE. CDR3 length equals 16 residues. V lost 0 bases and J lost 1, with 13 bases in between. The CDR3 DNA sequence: TGTGCCAGCAGCGTAGGACTCGGTAGCGGGAACACTGAAGCTTTCTTT. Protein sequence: CASSVGLGSGNTEAFF.

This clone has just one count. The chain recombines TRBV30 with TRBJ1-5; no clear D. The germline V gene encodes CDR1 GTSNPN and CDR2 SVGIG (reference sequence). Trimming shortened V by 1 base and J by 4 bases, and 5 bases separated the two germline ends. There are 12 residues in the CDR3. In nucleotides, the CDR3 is TGTGCCTGGAGTGAAAGGAATCAGCCCCAGCATTTT. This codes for CAWSERNQPQHF.

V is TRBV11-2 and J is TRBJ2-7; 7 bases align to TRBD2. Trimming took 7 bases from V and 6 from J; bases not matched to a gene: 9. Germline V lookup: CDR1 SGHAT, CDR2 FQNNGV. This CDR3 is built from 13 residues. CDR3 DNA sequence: TGTGCCAGCACCGCGGGTGGCGGGAGCGAGCAGTACTTC. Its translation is CASTAGGGSEQYF.

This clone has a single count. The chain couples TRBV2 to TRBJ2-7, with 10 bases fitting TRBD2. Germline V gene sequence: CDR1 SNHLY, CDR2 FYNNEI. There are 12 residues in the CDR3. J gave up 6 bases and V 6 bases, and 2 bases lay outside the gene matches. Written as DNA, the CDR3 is TGTGCCAGCAGGTTAGCGGGAGGCGAGCAGTACTTC. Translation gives CASRLAGGEQYF.

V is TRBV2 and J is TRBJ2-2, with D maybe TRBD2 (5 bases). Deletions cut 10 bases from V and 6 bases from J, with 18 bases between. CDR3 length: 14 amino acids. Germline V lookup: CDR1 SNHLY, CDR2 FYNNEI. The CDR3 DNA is TGTGCCACCAGCCTCCGAGGGCAGGCCGGGGAGCTGTTTTTT. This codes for CATSLRGQAGELFF.

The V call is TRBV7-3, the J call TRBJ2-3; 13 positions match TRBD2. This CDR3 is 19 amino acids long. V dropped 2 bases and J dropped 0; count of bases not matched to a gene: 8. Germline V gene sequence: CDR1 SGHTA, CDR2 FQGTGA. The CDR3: CASSLFGLAGAASTDTQYF. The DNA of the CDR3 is TGTGCCAGCAGCTTATTCGGACTAGCGGGAGCTGCTAGCACAGATACGCAGTATTTT. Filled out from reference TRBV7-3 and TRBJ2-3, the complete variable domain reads GAGVSQTPSNKVTEKGKYVELRCDPISGHTALYWYRQSLGQGPEFLIYFQGTGAADDSGLPNDRFFAVRPEGSVSTLKIQRTERGDSAVYLCASSLFGLAGAASTDTQYFGPGTRLTVL.

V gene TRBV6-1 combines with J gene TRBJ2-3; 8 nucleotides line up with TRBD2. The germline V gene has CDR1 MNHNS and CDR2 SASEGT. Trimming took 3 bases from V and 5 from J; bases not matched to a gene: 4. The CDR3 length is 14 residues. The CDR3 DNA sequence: TGTGCCAGCAGTGAGGGGCTAGCGGGAGATACGCAGTATTTT. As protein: CASSEGLAGDTQYF.

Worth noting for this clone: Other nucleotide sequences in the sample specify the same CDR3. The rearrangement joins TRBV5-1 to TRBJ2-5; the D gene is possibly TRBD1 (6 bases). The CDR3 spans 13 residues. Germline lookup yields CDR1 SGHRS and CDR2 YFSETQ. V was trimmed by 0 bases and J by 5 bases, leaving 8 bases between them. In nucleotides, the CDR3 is TGCGCCAGCAGCTTGGGTACAGGGGAGACCCAGTACTTC. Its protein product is CASSLGTGETQYF.

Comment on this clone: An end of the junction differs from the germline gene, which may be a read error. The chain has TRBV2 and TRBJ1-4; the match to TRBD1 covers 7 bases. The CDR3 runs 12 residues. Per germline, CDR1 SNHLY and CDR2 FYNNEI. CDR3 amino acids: CASRPGGPRLVF. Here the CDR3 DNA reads TGTGCCAGCAGGCCAGGGGGTCCCAGACTTGTTTTT. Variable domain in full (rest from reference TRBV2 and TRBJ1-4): EPEVTQTPSHQVTQMGQEVILRCVPISNHLYFYWYRQILGQKVEFLVSFYNNEISEKSEIFDDQFSVERPDGSNFTLKIRSTKLEDSAMYFCASRPGGPRLVFGSGTQLSVL.

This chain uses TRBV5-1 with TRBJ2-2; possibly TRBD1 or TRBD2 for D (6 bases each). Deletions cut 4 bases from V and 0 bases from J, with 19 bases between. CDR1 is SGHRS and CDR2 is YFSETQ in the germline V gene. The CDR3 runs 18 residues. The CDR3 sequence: CASSRKGGGNPNTGELFF. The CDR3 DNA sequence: TGCGCCAGCAGCCGGAAGGGGGGTGGGAATCCGAACACCGGGGAGCTGTTTTTT. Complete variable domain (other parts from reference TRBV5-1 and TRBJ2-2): KAGVTQTPRYLIKTRGQQVTLSCSPISGHRSVSWYQQTPGQGLQFLFEYFSETQRNKGNFPGRFSGRQFSNSRSEMNVSTLELGDSALYLCASSRKGGGNPNTGELFFGEGSRLTVL.

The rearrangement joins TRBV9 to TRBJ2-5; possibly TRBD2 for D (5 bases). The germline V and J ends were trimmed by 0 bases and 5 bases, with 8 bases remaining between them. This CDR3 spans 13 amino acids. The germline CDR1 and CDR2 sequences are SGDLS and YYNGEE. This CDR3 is CASSVGGKETQYF. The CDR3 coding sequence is TGTGCCAGCAGCGTAGGAGGGAAGGAGACCCAGTACTTC.